This is a list of T cell receptor beta chains from one sample in a study of T cell changes during pregnancy in multiple sclerosis. The repertoire was sequenced with immunoSEQ multiplex PCR; TCRdb's copy has only in-frame clones and lacks some. The sample contains 25,000 to 35,000 clones, 85% to 90% of which appear only once. Material: CD4+ T cells from peripheral blood mononuclear cells, obtained in the first trimester of pregnancy. These receptors were collected from a female donor in good health, enrolled as a control in a pregnancy study. Both conserved end residues are part of each CDR3. D genes are given only for firm matches. Expanded clones get a size class; other rows say once, few or many, or leave the size out.

clone size,J gene,V gene,D gene,CDR3 protein,CDR3 DNA
.,TRBJ2-3,TRBV11-3,TRBD2,CASSLRAGSTSTDTQYF,TGTGCCAGCAGCTTACGAGCGGGGTCTACTAGCACAGATACGCAGTATTTT
.,TRBJ1-1,TRBV2,.,CASSARQGRIEAFF,TGTGCCAGCAGTGCGCGGCAGGGGCGAATTGAAGCTTTCTTT
.,TRBJ2-3,TRBV7-8,.,CASSLFPEYETVGTQYF,TGTGCCAGCAGCTTATTCCCCGAATACGAAACAGTTGGTACGCAGTATTTT
.,TRBJ2-5,TRBV5-1,TRBD2,CASSFLDGGQETQYF,TGCGCCAGCAGCTTTCTCGACGGGGGGCAAGAGACCCAGTACTTC
.,TRBJ2-4,TRBV18,TRBD1,CASSTGTGGNIQYF,TGTGCCAGCTCAACCGGGACAGGGGGAAACATTCAGTACTTC
.,TRBJ2-1,TRBV7-3,.,CASSLGAGTYNEQFF,TGTGCCAGCAGTCTTGGTGCCGGGACCTACAATGAGCAGTTCTTC
few,TRBJ1-1,TRBV7-9,.,CASTESSRVRAFF,TGTGCCAGCACCGAATCTTCCCGGGTTAGAGCTTTCTTT
.,TRBJ2-7,TRBV7-2,.,CASSYQYYEQYF,TGTGCCAGCAGCTACCAGTACTACGAGCAGTACTTC
.,TRBJ1-3,TRBV30,.,CAWSVQRGGSISGNTIYF,TGTGCCTGGAGTGTACAACGGGGGGGCTCGATCTCTGGAAACACCATATATTTT
.,TRBJ2-3,TRBV5-4,TRBD1,CASSLAGLDRVNTQYF,TGTGCCAGCAGCTTGGCGGGCCTGGACAGGGTTAATACGCAGTATTTT
.,TRBJ1-2,TRBV10-3,TRBD1,CAISESQGDSYGYTF,TGTGCCATCAGTGAGTCCCAGGGGGATTCCTATGGCTACACCTTC
.,TRBJ1-6,TRBV6-6,TRBD1,CASKITGGAYNSPLHF,TGTGCCAGCAAAATTACAGGGGGCGCTTATAATTCACCCCTCCACTTT
.,TRBJ2-7,TRBV6-5,TRBD2,CASSTSGRYYEQYF,TGTGCCAGCAGCACTAGCGGGCGGTACTACGAGCAGTACTTC
.,TRBJ2-7,TRBV13,.,CASSAGQKLYEQYF,TGTGCCAGCAGTGCGGGACAGAAACTTTACGAGCAGTACTTC
.,TRBJ1-1,TRBV5-4,.,CASSLGGGGRGTEAFF,TGTGCCAGCAGCTTGGGCGGGGGGGGGCGTGGGACTGAAGCTTTCTTT
.,TRBJ1-3,TRBV6-6,TRBD1,CASSQGARGNTIYF,TGTGCCAGCAGTCAGGGGGCGAGGGGAAACACCATATATTTT
.,TRBJ2-1,TRBV2,TRBD1,CASSPDRGSYNEQFF,TGTGCCAGCAGTCCCGACAGGGGCTCCTACAATGAGCAGTTCTTC
.,TRBJ1-1,TRBV11-1,TRBD1,CASSLRTGGTEAFF,TGTGCCAGCAGCTTACGAACAGGGGGCACTGAAGCTTTCTTT
.,TRBJ1-2,TRBV11-2,.,CASSLGYRSPLGYTF,TGTGCCAGCAGCTTAGGTTATAGGAGCCCCCTCGGCTACACCTTC
.,TRBJ2-5,TRBV19,TRBD1,CASSMYYRGGETQYF,TGTGCCAGTAGTATGTATTACAGGGGCGGTGAGACCCAGTACTTC
.,TRBJ1-1,TRBV19,TRBD1,CASIGRGGHTEAFF,TGTGCCAGTATCGGGCGAGGGGGCCACACTGAAGCTTTCTTT
.,TRBJ2-1,TRBV12-5,.,CASGLALSDEQFF,TGTGCTAGTGGTTTGGCCCTTTCTGATGAGCAGTTCTTC
.,TRBJ2-1,TRBV4-2,TRBD2,CASSPGLAGGNEQFF,TGTGCCAGCAGCCCCGGACTAGCGGGGGGAAATGAGCAGTTCTTC
few,TRBJ2-7,TRBV2,TRBD1,CASSEGGTGGHEQYF,TGTGCCAGCAGCGAGGGGGGGACAGGGGGCCACGAGCAGTACTTC
.,TRBJ1-1,TRBV7-9,TRBD1,CASSWRRDRQNTEAFF,TGTGCCAGCAGCTGGCGACGGGACAGACAGAACACTGAAGCTTTCTTT
.,TRBJ1-2,TRBV19,TRBD1,CASIQSGGYGYTF,TGTGCCAGTATCCAATCAGGGGGCTATGGCTACACCTTC
once,TRBJ1-2,TRBV30,.,CAWSPGNYGYTF,TGTGCCTGGAGTCCAGGGAACTATGGCTACACCTTC
.,TRBJ1-3,TRBV5-1,TRBD1,CASSLVGQGGDTIYF,TGCGCCAGCAGCTTGGTGGGACAGGGAGGGGACACCATATATTTT
.,TRBJ2-1,TRBV29-1,TRBD2,CSVEETSGGLANEQFF,TGCAGCGTTGAAGAGACTAGCGGGGGGTTGGCGAATGAGCAGTTCTTC
.,TRBJ2-5,TRBV2,.,CASSEEATARETQYF,TGTGCCAGCAGTGAAGAAGCGACAGCGAGGGAGACCCAGTACTTC